Below, one T cell receptor (beta chain) is given with its context. Its antigen is unidentified. The source of the sample is a study of shared clonotypes between healthy human individuals. Whole-study findings and limits: Richness estimates generally favored naive over memory subsets. When compared with the clonotypes that were shared by all four sorted-subset donors, the non-shared clonotypes turned out to have lower generation probabilities.

CDR1 and CDR2 from the germline V gene are SGHRS and YFSETQ. J gave up 0 bases and V 4 bases, and 10 bases lay outside the gene matches. The CDR3 spans 16 residues. Terminally differentiated effector memory CD45RA+ cells were left out of the naive CD8 fraction, which was CD45RO-negative and positively selected for CCR7. Original data processing: ImmunoSEQ sequences covered only the junction and lacked quality scores; filtering therefore differed. The table came from immunoSEQ multiplex PCR; TCRdb's copy has only in-frame clones and leaves some out. That table furnishes V, J and clone size, whereas the DNA furnished D and trimming. The table has nearly 2 million clones, approximately 94% seen once.

The chain uses TRBV5-1 and TRBJ2-7; 7 nucleotides agree with TRBD1. The sample taken for sequencing was naive CD8+ T cells sorted from blood. The TCR was taken from a man between 18 and 35 years old in good health. The CDR3: CASSESDRVGSYEQYF. In DNA form, the CDR3 reads TGCGCCAGCAGCGAATCTGACAGGGTAGGCTCCTACGAGCAGTACTTC.